Listed below are T cell receptor beta chains from one sample, sequenced in a study of early T cells in non-severe SARS-CoV-2 infection. TCRdb used MiXCR to reprocess the 5' RACE reads, holding one entry per CDR3 protein. This sample has 25,000 to 30,000 distinct CDR3 sequences, with 4.5% to 6% found just once. Sample: whole blood. These TCRs come from an adult who was a healthcare worker with PCR-confirmed SARS-CoV-2 infection or an uninfected control (not recorded which). Both conserved end residues are part of each CDR3.

CDR3: CSARDEQGGHQPQHF; V: TRBV20-1; J: TRBJ1-5; length: 15
CDR3: CASSLPNTEAFF; V: TRBV5-5; J: TRBJ1-1; length: 12
CDR3: CASSLTGGEREQYF; V: TRBV7-9; J: TRBJ2-7; length: 14
CDR3: CSVAAGPGNEQFF; V: TRBV29-1; J: TRBJ2-1; length: 13
CDR3: CATQDHTPLYNEQFF; V: TRBV24-1; J: TRBJ2-1; length: 15
CDR3: CASSLLVTAYEQYF; V: TRBV28; J: TRBJ2-7; length: 14
CDR3: CSAFPGTRAFF; V: TRBV20-1; J: TRBJ1-1; length: 11
CDR3: CSAGLRDTEAFF; V: TRBV20-1; J: TRBJ1-1; length: 12
CDR3: CASSQDLLAGAPEKNEQFF; V: TRBV4-2; J: TRBJ2-1; length: 19
CDR3: CASSLLDRKGEQYF; V: TRBV7-9; J: TRBJ2-7; length: 14
CDR3: CASSLGMTGSNQPQHF; V: TRBV7-9; J: TRBJ1-5; length: 16
CDR3: CASSYTLGGYSYEQYF; V: TRBV6-5; J: TRBJ2-7; length: 16
CDR3: CASSSLTGTPYEQYF; V: TRBV7-6; J: TRBJ2-7; length: 15
CDR3: CASRYLAGGSYEQYF; V: TRBV6-5; J: TRBJ2-7; length: 15
CDR3: CSAQTGIHSGANVLTF; V: TRBV20-1; J: TRBJ2-6; length: 16
CDR3: CSVDRGSGTDTQYF; V: TRBV29-1; J: TRBJ2-3; length: 14
CDR3: CASSSRWNEKLFF; V: TRBV7-9; J: TRBJ1-4; length: 13